This T cell receptor (beta chain) was sequenced in a study of T cell responses to AZD1222 COVID-19 vaccine (dated by TCRdb to the early 2020s). Regarding the study in general: TCR sequencing covered 230 to 250 trial participants: 200 to 210 given two doses of AZD1222 and 26 given two doses of MenACWY control vaccine. Trial participants were enrolled by age into 18-55, 56-69 and 70-plus year subgroups, with about 150, 27 and 61 TCR-sequenced participants respectively. Paper-wide results and their limitations: Conclusions about previously exposed vaccinees are limited because only 6 or 7 AZD1222 recipients were SARS-CoV-2 seropositive at baseline. In the small 56-69-year group, the increase in depth fell short of significance, most likely because of low power. Epitopes outside the regions mutated in the B.1.351 and B.1.1.7 variants were reportedly recognized by nearly half of the unique spike-specific TCRs. After two AZD1222 doses, both the breadth and the depth of spike-specific TCRs were significantly higher than at day 0 and than in MenACWY recipients. CD4 TCRs associated with the vaccine covered the entire spike protein, and the dominant responses were in regions 160-218 and 743-854. Participants were mostly white British, with more females than males. The authors suggested clonal diversity may have been underestimated. Because no day 14 peak-response samples were available, the repertoires could be characterized only after the peak T cell response.

The time point label of this sample denotes: about 28 days (+/-7) after the second vaccine dose. Because spike-specific TCR depth and breadth did not differ between the two schedules, AZD1222 recipients who got a second dose at roughly 4 weeks were pooled with those who got a second dose at roughly 12 weeks. The vaccinee samples were drawn from two UK trials, COV001 and COV002, one of which was a single-blind randomized controlled phase 2/3 trial testing AZD1222 (ChAdOx1 nCoV-19) in healthy adults. Trial participant PBMC samples were collected at day 0 and day 28 after the second dose for TCRbeta chain sequencing. V is shortened by 1 base, J by 1 base, and the region joining them spans 10 bases. Its CDR3 holds 16 amino acids, cysteine through phenylalanine. The entry retains the CDR3 DNA only, 48 bases that are in frame from base 1. Sequences LGHNA (CDR1) and YNFKEQ (CDR2) are obtained from the germline V gene.

With respect to this clone: It has no known antigen specificity. No quality values exist for individual bases; no much larger clone is one base distant.

The CDR3 regions of human TCRbeta chains were analyzed by immunosequencing. The study's processing was this. TCRs in the repertoires were compared against a reference library of SARS-CoV-2-specific TCRs that had been generated with the MIRA antigen-specificity platform. Breadth was defined as the fraction of unique TCRs that were SARS-CoV-2-associated, and depth was defined as the fraction of total T cells that were SARS-CoV-2-associated. Using the MIRA data, each spike-specific TCR was mapped to the spike region that the TCR reacts to and placed in a CD4 or CD8 class. Log10-transformed breadth and depth values were compared by one-way ANOVA with Sidak's multiple comparisons tests. As stored in TCRdb, this immuneACCESS dataset retains in-frame rearrangements with V and J assigned. A fraction of the clones does not appear; measured against another copy, unresolved V genes explain less than half of the discrepancy, and the remainder lacks a known reason. V, J and clone size are taken as reported in that table, and D and trimming were inferred from the DNA itself. In all, the sample holds about 140,000 clones, and about 92% of those were seen once. The ten largest clones represent about 3.7% of the sample.

This sequence was found in an adult who received the AZD1222 COVID-19 vaccine. The material sequenced was peripheral blood, taken 28 days after the second AZD1222 dose. This receptor chain uses TRBV4-2 and TRBJ2-2; the D gene is perhaps TRBD2, on 5 matching bases. In nucleotides, the sequence is TGTGCCAGCAGCCAAGCTCTAGCACTGAACACCGGGGAGCTGTTTTTT. Translated, it reads CASSQALALNTGELFF.